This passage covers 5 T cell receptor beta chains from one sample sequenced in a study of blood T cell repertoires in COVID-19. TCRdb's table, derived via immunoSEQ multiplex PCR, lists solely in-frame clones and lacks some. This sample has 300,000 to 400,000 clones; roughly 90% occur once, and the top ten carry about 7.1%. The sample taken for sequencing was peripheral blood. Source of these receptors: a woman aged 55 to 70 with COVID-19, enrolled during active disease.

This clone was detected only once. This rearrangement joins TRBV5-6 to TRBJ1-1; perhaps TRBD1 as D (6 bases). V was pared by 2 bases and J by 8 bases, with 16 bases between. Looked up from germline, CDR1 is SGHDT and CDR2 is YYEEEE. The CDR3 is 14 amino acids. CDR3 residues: CASSFDIQGKEAFF. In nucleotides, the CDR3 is TGTGCCAGCAGCTTTGATATACAGGGAAAAGAAGCTTTCTTT. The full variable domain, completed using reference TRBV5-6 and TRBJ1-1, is DAGVTQSPTHLIKTRGQQVTLRCSPKSGHDTVSWYQQALGQGPQFIFQYYEEEERQRGNFPDRFSGHQFPNYSSELNVNALLLGDSALYLCASSFDIQGKEAFFGQGTRLTVV.

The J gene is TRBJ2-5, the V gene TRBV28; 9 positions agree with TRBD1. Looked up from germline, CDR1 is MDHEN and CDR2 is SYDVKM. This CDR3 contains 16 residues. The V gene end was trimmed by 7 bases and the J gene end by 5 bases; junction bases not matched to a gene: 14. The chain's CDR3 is CASNGGLPGTGETQYF. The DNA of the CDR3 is TGTGCCAGCAACGGTGGCCTCCCCGGGACAGGGGAGACCCAGTACTTC.

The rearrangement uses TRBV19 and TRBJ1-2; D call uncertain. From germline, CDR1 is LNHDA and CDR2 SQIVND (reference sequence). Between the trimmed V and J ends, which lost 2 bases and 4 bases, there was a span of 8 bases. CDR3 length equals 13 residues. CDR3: CASSITHSYGYTF. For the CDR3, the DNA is TGTGCCAGTAGTATAACGCACAGCTATGGCTACACCTTC.

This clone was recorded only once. CDR3 in DNA: TGTGCCAGCAGTTCCCCCGCAGGGGTGAACACTGAAGCTTTCTTT. Translated, it gives CASSSPAGVNTEAFF. The chain combines TRBV6-5 with TRBJ1-1; maybe TRBD1 (6 bases). The V gene lost 4 bases and the J gene lost 0 bases, with 12 bases spanning the gap. The CDR3 spans 15 residues. Germline V gene lookup returns CDR1 MNHEY and CDR2 SVGAGI.

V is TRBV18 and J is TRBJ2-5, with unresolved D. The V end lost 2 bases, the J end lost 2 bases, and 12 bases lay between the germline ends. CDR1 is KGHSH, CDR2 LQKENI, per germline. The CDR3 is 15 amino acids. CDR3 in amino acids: CASSPYSTGQETQYF. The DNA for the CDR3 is TGTGCCAGCTCACCATACTCAACGGGTCAAGAGACCCAGTACTTC.